This T cell receptor (beta chain) is from a study of control samples from healthy donors and cancer patients. Trimming removed 0 bases at V and 3 bases at J, with 18 bases between. The germline CDR1 and CDR2 sequences are SGHRS and YFSETQ. This CDR3 region has 17 residues. Here immunoSEQ multiplex PCR was the method, and the copy in TCRdb shows in-frame clones only, minus some. Recorded for this sample: around 190,000 clones. The receptor comes from a woman aged 25 to 39 in good health. Source material: blood. V and J are TRBV5-1 and TRBJ1-1; possibly TRBD1 for D (6 bases). CDR3 loop: CASSLVGGGEVDTEAFF. CDR3 sequence (DNA): TGCGCCAGCAGCTTGGTGGGGGGCGGAGAGGTGGACACTGAAGCTTTCTTT. Full variable domain (missing parts from reference TRBV5-1 and TRBJ1-1): KAGVTQTPRYLIKTRGQQVTLSCSPISGHRSVSWYQQTPGQGLQFLFEYFSETQRNKGNFPGRFSGRQFSNSRSEMNVSTLELGDSALYLCASSLVGGGEVDTEAFFGQGTRLTVV.